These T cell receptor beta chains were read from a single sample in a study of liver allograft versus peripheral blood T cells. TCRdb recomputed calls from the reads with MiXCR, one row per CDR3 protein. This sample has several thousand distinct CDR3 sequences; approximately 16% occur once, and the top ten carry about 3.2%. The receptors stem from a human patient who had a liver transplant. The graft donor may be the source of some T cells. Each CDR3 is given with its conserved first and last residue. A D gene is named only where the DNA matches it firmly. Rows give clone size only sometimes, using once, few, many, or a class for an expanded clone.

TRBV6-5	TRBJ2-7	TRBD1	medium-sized	TGTGCCAGCAGTTACTCGGGACAGGGCTACGAGCAGTACTTC	CASSYSGQGYEQYF
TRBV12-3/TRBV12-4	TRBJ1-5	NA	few	TGTGCCAGCAGTTTGAGGTTGGGCGAGCAGCCCCAGCATTTT	CASSLRLGEQPQHF
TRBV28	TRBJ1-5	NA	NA	TGTGCCAGCAGTTTGGGGTCAGGGAATCAGCCCCAGCATTTT	CASSLGSGNQPQHF
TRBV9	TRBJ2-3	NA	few	TGTGCCAGCAGCGTAGCTCCCACGGGGTTTGGCACAGATACGCAGTATTTT	CASSVAPTGFGTDTQYF
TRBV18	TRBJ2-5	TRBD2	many	TGTGCCAGCTCCTCTAGCGGGTTGGAGACCCAGTACTTC	CASSSSGLETQYF
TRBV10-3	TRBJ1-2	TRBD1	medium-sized	TGTGCCATCAGTGAGTCGGTGACAGGGGTAGGCTATGGCTACACCTTC	CAISESVTGVGYGYTF
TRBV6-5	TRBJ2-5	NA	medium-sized	TGTGCCAGCAGTTACCAAGAGACCCAGTACTTC	CASSYQETQYF
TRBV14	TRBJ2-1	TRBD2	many	TGTGCCAGCAGCCGCGACAGATTCGGCGGGAGGGTCGTTGAGCAGTTCTTC	CASSRDRFGGRVVEQFF
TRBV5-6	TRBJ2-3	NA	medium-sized	TGTGCCAGCAGCTGGTTAGAAAGAAGCACAGATACGCAGTATTTT	CASSWLERSTDTQYF
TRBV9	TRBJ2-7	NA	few	TGTGCCAGCAGCGTAGAAGGGGGAGCCTACGAGCAGTACTTC	CASSVEGGAYEQYF
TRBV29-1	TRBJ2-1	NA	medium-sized	TGCAGCTCCGGGGCGGCTAGCTCCTACAATGAGCAGTTCTTC	CSSGAASSYNEQFF
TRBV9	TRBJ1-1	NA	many	TGTGCCAGCAGCGCTACGGGAAACACTGAAGCTTTCTTT	CASSATGNTEAFF
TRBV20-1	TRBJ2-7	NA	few	TGCAGTGCTAGACCCGGAGGCTTCTCCTACGAGCAGTACTTC	CSARPGGFSYEQYF
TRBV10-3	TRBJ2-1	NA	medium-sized	TGTGCCATCAGTGGGTCTTCGGATGAGCAGTTCTTC	CAISGSSDEQFF
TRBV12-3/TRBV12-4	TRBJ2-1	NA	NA	TGTGCCAGCAGTTCGCCGTCAGTCAGCTCCTACAATGAGCAGTTCTTC	CASSSPSVSSYNEQFF
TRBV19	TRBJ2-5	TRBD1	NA	TGTGCCAGTAGACGGGACAGGGGTGAGGAGACCCAGTACTTC	CASRRDRGEETQYF
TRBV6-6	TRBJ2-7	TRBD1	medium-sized	TGTGCCAGCAGAACCACAGGGGTCGCATCCTACGAGCAGTACTTC	CASRTTGVASYEQYF
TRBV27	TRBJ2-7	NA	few	TGTGCCAGCAGTTTAACAGGGTCGACCTACGAGCAGTACTTC	CASSLTGSTYEQYF
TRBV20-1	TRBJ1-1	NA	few	TGCAGTGCTAGGGCGCAGGGGAGGGTTGAAGCTTTCTTT	CSARAQGRVEAFF
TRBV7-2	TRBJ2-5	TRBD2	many	TGTGCCAGCAGCCTCGGGGGAGGGTGGCAAGAGACCCAGTACTTC	CASSLGGGWQETQYF
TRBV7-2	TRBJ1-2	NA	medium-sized	TGTGCCAGCAGCCGGGGCTCTCGAGGCTACACCTTC	CASSRGSRGYTF
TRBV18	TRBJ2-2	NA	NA	TGTGCCAGCTCCCCTGGGACGACTCTGAACACCGGGGAGCTGTTTTTT	CASSPGTTLNTGELFF
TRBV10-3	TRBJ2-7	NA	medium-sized	TGTGCCATCAGCGGGGACGGCTACGAGCAGTACTTC	CAISGDGYEQYF
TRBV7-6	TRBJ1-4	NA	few	TGTGCCAGCAGCTTAGGCCCGAGGACAGCTAATGAAAAACTGTTTTTT	CASSLGPRTANEKLFF
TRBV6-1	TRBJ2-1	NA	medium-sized	TGTGCCAGCTCCAAGCAGGGATTTCGGGAAGGTGAGCAGTTCTTC	CASSKQGFREGEQFF
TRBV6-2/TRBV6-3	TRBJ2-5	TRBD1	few	TGTGCCAGCAGTTCACAGGGGACCCAAGAGACCCAGTACTTC	CASSSQGTQETQYF
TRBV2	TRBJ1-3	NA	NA	TGTGCCAGCAGTGAGGGCAATACTGGAAACACCATATATTTT	CASSEGNTGNTIYF
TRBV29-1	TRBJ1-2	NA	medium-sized	TGCAGCGTTGTAGGGGTGCTGGGTGGCTACACCTTC	CSVVGVLGGYTF
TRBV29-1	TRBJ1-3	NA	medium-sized	TGCAGCGTTGGGGGATTCGCCTCTGGAGGAAACACCATATATTTT	CSVGGFASGGNTIYF
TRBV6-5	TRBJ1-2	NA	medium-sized	TGTGCCAGCAGTTACTCGCAGTTTGGTGGCTACACCTTC	CASSYSQFGGYTF
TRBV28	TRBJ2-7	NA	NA	TGTGCCAGCAGCCGAAGGGACACCGACTCCTACGAGCAGTACTTC	CASSRRDTDSYEQYF
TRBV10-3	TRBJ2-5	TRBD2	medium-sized	TGTGCCATCAAAAGGGCTAGCGGGAGCATTGAGACCCAGTACTTC	CAIKRASGSIETQYF
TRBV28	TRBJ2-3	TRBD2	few	TGTGCCAGCAGTTTGGCGGGGGGGGTAGATACGCAGTATTTT	CASSLAGGVDTQYF
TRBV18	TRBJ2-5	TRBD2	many	TGTGCCAGCTCGTGGACTAGCGGGGCCCAAGAGACCCAGTACTTC	CASSWTSGAQETQYF
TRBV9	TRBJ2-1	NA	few	TGTGCCAGCAGCGGAGTACTAGGTCAAGGAGAGCAGTTCTTC	CASSGVLGQGEQFF
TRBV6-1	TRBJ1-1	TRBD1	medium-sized	TGTGCCAGCTCACAACGAACAGGGGCGGACACTGAAGCTTTCTTT	CASSQRTGADTEAFF
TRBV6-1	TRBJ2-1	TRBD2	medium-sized	TGTGCCAGCAGTCCACAAGCTCCCATAGGACTAGCGGGAGTTGGCAATGAGCAGTTCTTC	CASSPQAPIGLAGVGNEQFF
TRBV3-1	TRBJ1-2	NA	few	TGTGCCAGCAGCCAGGCAGGAGGCTACACCTTC	CASSQAGGYTF
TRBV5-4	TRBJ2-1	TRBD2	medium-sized	TGTGCCAGCAGCCTTAGCGGGTGGGGCAGTGAGCAGTTCTTC	CASSLSGWGSEQFF
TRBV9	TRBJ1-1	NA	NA	TGTGCCAGCAGCGTAGCTGGAATGAACACTGAAGCTTTCTTT	CASSVAGMNTEAFF
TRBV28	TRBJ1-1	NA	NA	TGTGCCAGCAGTTTATGGGGGGGGCGAAGGACTGAAGCTTTCTTT	CASSLWGGRRTEAFF
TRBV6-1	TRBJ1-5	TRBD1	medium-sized	TGTGCCAGCAGCCTCCTACAGGGGGCAGGACAGCCCCAGCATTTT	CASSLLQGAGQPQHF
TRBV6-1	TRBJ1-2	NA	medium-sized	TGTGCCAGCAGTAGAGACTCCGCGGGCTATGGCTACACCTTC	CASSRDSAGYGYTF
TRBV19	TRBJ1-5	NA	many	TGTGCCAGTAGTATCCCCCGATCGGGGGCAATCAAAGGTGGCAATCAGCCCCAGCATTTT	CASSIPRSGAIKGGNQPQHF
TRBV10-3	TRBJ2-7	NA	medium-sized	TGTGCCATCAGTGAGCCGCCTCCCGACAGGTCATGGGTCTACGAGCAGTACTTC	CAISEPPPDRSWVYEQYF
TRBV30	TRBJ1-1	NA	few	TGTGCCTGGAGTAAGAGGGCAGAAGCTTTCTTT	CAWSKRAEAFF
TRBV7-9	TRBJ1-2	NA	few	TGTGCCAGCACAGTGGGAGACTATGGCTACACCTTC	CASTVGDYGYTF
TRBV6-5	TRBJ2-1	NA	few	TGTGCCAGCAGTTACGTCGACAGATTCAGAAAACCTAACAATGAGCAGTTCTTC	CASSYVDRFRKPNNEQFF
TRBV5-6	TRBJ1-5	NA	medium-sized	TGTGCCAGCAGCTTGTGGAACTCCGCGGGGCGCAATCAGCCCCAGCATTTT	CASSLWNSAGRNQPQHF
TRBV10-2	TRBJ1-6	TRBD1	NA	TGCGCCAGCAGTTTCGAGACAGGGAATAATTCACCCCTCCACTTT	CASSFETGNNSPLHF
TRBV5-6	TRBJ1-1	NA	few	TGTGCCAGCAGCTCGGCCGGGGCTTTGAACACTGAAGCTTTCTTT	CASSSAGALNTEAFF
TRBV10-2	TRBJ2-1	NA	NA	TGCGCCAGCGGGGTGGGGTTCGATGAGCAGTTCTTC	CASGVGFDEQFF